This T cell receptor (beta chain) came from a study of T cells in women clearing cervical HPV infection. Details on this clone: The CDR3 extends 3 residues past the end of the read, so its final part is completed from the germline J gene.

After removal of 3 bases from V and 4 bases from J, the junction contained 11 bases not matched to a gene. This CDR3 is built from 15 residues. Germline CDR1 and CDR2: GTSNPN and SVGIG (reference sequence). The protocol was immunoSEQ multiplex PCR, while the TCRdb copy is restricted to in-frame clones and leaves out a portion. The data show fewer than 35,000 clones, and the top ten clones hold 7.8%. The source material was blood buffy coat. The rearrangement joins TRBV30 to TRBJ1-1; 7 nucleotides agree with TRBD1. This TCR derives from a woman between 18 and 75 years old with a cervical HPV16 infection that either progressed to CIN3+ or cleared (not recorded which). The CDR3 region is CAWRLKVRGSTEAFF. Partial CDR3 DNA: TGTGCCTGGAGGCTGAAGGTCAGGGGGAGCACTGAA.